Below are 16 T cell receptor beta chains sequenced from a single sample in a study of immune heterogeneity within non-small cell lung tumors. Multiplex PCR employing 32 V and 13 J primers generated amplicons of the TCR beta CDR3. TCRdb analysed the multiplex PCR reads with MiXCR anew, one entry per CDR3 protein. Of some 11,000 distinct CDR3 sequences listed, roughly 30% are singletons. Template material for each sample was about 0.55 ug of bulk tumor genomic DNA. While surgery was under way, several biopsies spaced far apart were taken per primary tumor. Undergoing curative surgery were patients whose non-small cell lung cancer was untreated and newly diagnosed. Sequenced input: lung tumor tissue. The receptors come from a woman aged 45-65 years with non-small cell lung cancer.

The rearrangement links TRBV7-9 to TRBJ2-3; 11 bases line up with TRBD2. The V segment lost 1 base and the J segment 2 bases; nucleotides outside the gene matches: 5. The CDR3 is made up of 17 amino acids. CDR1 SEHNR and CDR2 FQNEAQ come from the germline V gene (reference sequence). The CDR3 DNA reads TGTGCCAGCAGCTTAGGGGTGACTAGCGGGGACACAGATACGCAGTATTTT. This encodes CASSLGVTSGDTDTQYF.

V usage is TRBV5-6 and J usage is TRBJ1-1; D is ambiguous. V lost 7 bases to trimming and J lost 1 base, with 23 bases between them. This CDR3 is built from 17 residues. Germline loops: CDR1 SGHDT, CDR2 YYEEEE. As DNA, the CDR3 is TGTGCCAGCGAACTATTCGCCGATGGGGAACGGAACACTGAAGCTTTCTTT. Its translation: CASELFADGERNTEAFF.

Comment on this clonotype: This may be a read error: a much more frequent sequence differs by one nucleotide. The rearrangement joins TRBV20-1 to TRBJ1-5; TRBD1 matches at 7 bases. This CDR3 is built from 12 residues. CDR1 DFQATT and CDR2 SNEGSKA come from the germline V gene (reference sequence). The CDR3 sequence is CGAGQGNQPQHF. In DNA form, the CDR3 reads TGCGGTGCTGGACAGGGCAATCAGCCCCAGCATTTT.

In this sample, this clonotype turned up many times. The chain recombines TRBV3-1 with TRBJ1-5; D perhaps matches TRBD1 (5 bases). The CDR3 has 13 amino acids. Germline-derived CDR1 and CDR2 are LGHDT and YNNKEL (reference sequence). The V end lost 2 bases, the J end lost 8 bases, and 10 bases lay between the germline ends. This CDR3 is CASSQSLGEPQHF. As DNA, the CDR3 is TGTGCCAGCAGCCAATCCTTGGGGGAGCCCCAGCATTTT.

This clonotype was seen repeatedly, ten times or more. This chain connects TRBV5-1 to TRBJ2-5, with D possibly TRBD2 on 5 matching bases. The ends were cut back, 0 bases at V and 4 bases at J, with 7 bases in the middle. CDR1 and CDR2 (germline): SGHRS, YFSETQ. The CDR3 is made up of 13 amino acids. The CDR3 DNA reads as TGCGCCAGCAGCTTGGGAGGGAGAGAGACCCAGTACTTC. This gives the protein CASSLGGRETQYF. The full variable domain, with the rest looked up from reference TRBV5-1 and TRBJ2-5, is KAGVTQTPRYLIKTRGQQVTLSCSPISGHRSVSWYQQTPGQGLQFLFEYFSETQRNKGNFPGRFSGRQFSNSRSEMNVSTLELGDSALYLCASSLGGRETQYFGPGTRLLVL.

This clonotype ranks as medium-sized. The chain recombines TRBV2 with TRBJ2-5, with 7 positions matching TRBD2. Losses at the gene ends were 9 bases for V and 3 bases for J; bases not matched to a gene: 13. This CDR3 has 15 amino acids. Germline V gives CDR1 SNHLY, CDR2 FYNNEI. CDR3 amino acids: CARSGVRLAKETQYF. The CDR3 coding sequence is TGTGCCAGAAGCGGGGTTCGGCTAGCCAAAGAGACCCAGTACTTC.

This clonotype was detected ten times or more. This rearrangement joins TRBV28 to TRBJ2-3; D not certain. Germline loops: CDR1 MDHEN, CDR2 SYDVKM. The V end was cut by 2 bases, the J end by 7 bases, with 7 bases between. This CDR3 is 12 amino acids long. CDR3 residues: CASSLVRNTQYF. The DNA for the CDR3 is TGTGCCAGCAGTTTAGTGCGAAATACGCAGTATTTT.

In this sample, this clonotype turned up many times. V gene TRBV12-3 or TRBV12-4 combines with J gene TRBJ1-1; D unresolved. Trimming removed 1 base from V and 4 bases from J, with 10 bases in between. The CDR3 extends over 14 amino acids. CDR3 nucleotides: TGTGCCAGCAGTTTAGGTTCCGGTGGCACTGAAGCTTTCTTT. Translated: CASSLGSGGTEAFF.

Regarding this clonotype: One junction end disagrees with the germline gene, perhaps due to a read error. The chain has TRBV6-2 or TRBV6-3 and TRBJ2-7, with 10 bases lining up with TRBD2. Germline V gene lookup returns CDR1 MNHEY and CDR2 SVGEGT. The CDR3 extends over 15 amino acids. This CDR3 is CASRSGATSGYGQYF. CDR3 bases: TGTGCCAGCAGAAGCGGGGCGACTAGCGGGTACGGGCAGTACTTC.

Many counts were recorded for this clonotype. This chain joins TRBV20-1 and TRBJ2-7; a weak D match, TRBD2 (5 bases). The CDR3 length is 13 residues. V gave up 1 base and J gave up 2 bases, with 9 bases separating them. Per the germline V gene, CDR1 is DFQATT and CDR2 is SNEGSKA (reference sequence). CDR3 nucleotide sequence: TGCAGTGCTAGAGGGACTGCAGCCTACGAGCAGTACTTC. Translating it yields CSARGTAAYEQYF.

The genes are TRBV3-1 and TRBJ2-5; tentative D call: TRBD1 (5 bases). CDR1 LGHDT and CDR2 YNNKEL come from the germline V gene (reference sequence). The CDR3 extends over 14 amino acids. Deletions cut 5 bases from V and 4 bases from J, with 14 bases between. CDR3 nucleotides: TGTGCCAGCAGCGCGGATCCAGGGTTAGAGACCCAGTACTTC. This encodes CASSADPGLETQYF.

This clonotype was picked up many times. The chain links TRBV11-3 to TRBJ1-3, with no clear D. V was pared by 1 base and J by 4 bases, with 8 bases between. The length of the CDR3 is 14 residues. From germline, CDR1 is SGHNT and CDR2 YENEEA. CDR3 coding DNA: TGTGCCAGCAGCTTAGGGCTGCGAGGAAACACCATATATTTT. Its protein product is CASSLGLRGNTIYF. The variable domain in full, with the rest retrieved from reference TRBV11-3 and TRBJ1-3, is EAGVVQSPRYKIIEKKQPVAFWCNPISGHNTLYWYLQNLGQGPELLIRYENEEAVDDSQLPKDRFSAERLKGVDSTLKIQPAELGDSAVYLCASSLGLRGNTIYFGEGSWLTVV.

The chain employs TRBV5-1 and TRBJ2-7; D might be TRBD1 (5 bases). V dropped 5 bases and J dropped 3 bases, with 18 bases sitting between them. Germline V gene lookup returns CDR1 SGHRS and CDR2 YFSETQ. The CDR3 has 15 residues. The CDR3 DNA is TGCGCCAGCAGTAGCCTCCAGGGCCTGGACTACGAGCAGTACTTC. It encodes CASSSLQGLDYEQYF.

This clonotype occurred many times. The rearrangement links TRBV7-9 to TRBJ2-7; tentative D call: TRBD1 (6 bases). Looked up from germline, CDR1 is SEHNR and CDR2 is FQNEAQ (reference sequence). The CDR3 extends over 15 amino acids. Trimming pared 4 bases from V and 0 bases from J, leaving 13 bases between. The CDR3 DNA reads as TGTGCCAGCAGCTCAAGACAGGACACCTCCTACGAGCAGTACTTC. It specifies CASSSRQDTSYEQYF.

This clonotype was counted a single time. The chain recombines TRBV27 with TRBJ2-1, with 10 bases lining up with TRBD2. This CDR3 has 17 residues. With 6 bases clipped from V and 3 bases from J, the junction kept 11 bases outside the gene matches. From germline, CDR1 is MNHEY and CDR2 SMNVEV (reference sequence). The DNA of the CDR3 is TGTGCCAGCAGCCCTCGGGCTAGCGGGAGCTTCTACAATGAGCAGTTCTTC. Its translation: CASSPRASGSFYNEQFF.

This clonotype is labeled as medium-sized. The gene calls are TRBV25-1 and TRBJ1-3; D may be TRBD1 (5 bases). The V gene lost 5 bases and the J gene lost 4 bases, with 15 bases spanning the gap. The CDR3 has 15 residues. Germline assignment: CDR1 MGHDK and CDR2 SYGVNS. DNA of the CDR3: TGTGCCAGCAGTTCCGGCGGGGGTTCGGGAAACACCATATATTTT. Its translation: CASSSGGGSGNTIYF.